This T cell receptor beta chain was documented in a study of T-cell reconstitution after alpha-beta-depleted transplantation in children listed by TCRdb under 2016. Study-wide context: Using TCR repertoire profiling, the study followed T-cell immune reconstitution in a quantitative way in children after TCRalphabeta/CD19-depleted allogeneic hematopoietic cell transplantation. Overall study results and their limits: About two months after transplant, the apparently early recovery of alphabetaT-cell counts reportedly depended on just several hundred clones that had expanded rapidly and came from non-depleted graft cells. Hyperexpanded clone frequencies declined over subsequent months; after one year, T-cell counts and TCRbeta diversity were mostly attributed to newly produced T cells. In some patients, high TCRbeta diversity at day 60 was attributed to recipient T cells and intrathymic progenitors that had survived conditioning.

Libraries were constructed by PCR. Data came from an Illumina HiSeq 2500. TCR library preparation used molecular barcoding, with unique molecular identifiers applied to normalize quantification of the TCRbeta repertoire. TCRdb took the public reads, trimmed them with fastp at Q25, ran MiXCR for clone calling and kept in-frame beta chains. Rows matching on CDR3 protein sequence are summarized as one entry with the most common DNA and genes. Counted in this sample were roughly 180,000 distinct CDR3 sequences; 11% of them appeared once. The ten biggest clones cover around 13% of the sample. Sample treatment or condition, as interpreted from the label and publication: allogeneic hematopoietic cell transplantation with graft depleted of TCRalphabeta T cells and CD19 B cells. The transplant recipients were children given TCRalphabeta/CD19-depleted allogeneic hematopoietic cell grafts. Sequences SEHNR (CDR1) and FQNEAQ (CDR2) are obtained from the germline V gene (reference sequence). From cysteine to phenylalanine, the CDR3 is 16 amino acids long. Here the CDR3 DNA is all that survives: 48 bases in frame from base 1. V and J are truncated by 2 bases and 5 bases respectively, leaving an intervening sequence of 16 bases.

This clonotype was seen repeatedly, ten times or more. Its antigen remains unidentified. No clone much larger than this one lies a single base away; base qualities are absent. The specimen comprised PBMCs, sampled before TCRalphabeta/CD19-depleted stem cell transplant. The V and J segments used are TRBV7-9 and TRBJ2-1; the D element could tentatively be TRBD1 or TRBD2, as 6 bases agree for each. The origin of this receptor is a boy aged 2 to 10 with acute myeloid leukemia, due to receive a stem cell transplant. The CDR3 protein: CASSLPPGGFDNEQFF. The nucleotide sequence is TGTGCCAGCAGCTTACCCCCCGGGGGCTTCGACAATGAGCAGTTCTTC.